What follows describes a single TCR beta chain. Measured with immunoSEQ multiplex PCR; TCRdb has only the in-frame clones, and not every one. The sample includes some 4,000 clones, around three fifths of them seen just once. The data were taken from a study of tissue T cells after allogeneic stem cell transplantation. Germline CDR1 reads SGHAT; CDR2 reads FQDESV (reference sequence). This CDR3 has 13 residues. Trimming shortened V by 1 base and J by 4 bases, and 6 bases separated the two germline ends. This chain links TRBV11-1 with TRBJ2-3; no firm D call. The sequence was collected from a male donor aged 60 or older with lung cancer. This specimen consisted of tissue from the ileum, obtained at autopsy. This CDR3 is CASSLGEADTQYF. The CDR3 DNA reads as TGTGCCAGCAGCTTAGGAGAAGCAGATACGCAGTATTTT.